The TCR beta chain described here comes from a study of T cell responses to AZD1222 COVID-19 vaccine. The study, taken as a whole, reports: Donor demographics were predominantly white British with a female majority; clonal diversity may be underestimated. Spike regions recognized by vaccine-associated CD4 TCRs spanned the protein, led by 160-218 and 743-854. No day 14 peak samples; only post-peak repertoires were characterized.

This CDR3 has 15 residues. V was cut by 0 bases and J by 4 bases, with 12 bases left in between. From germline, CDR1 is SEHNR and CDR2 FQNEAQ (reference sequence). This clone was seen a single time. As yet, its antigen is unknown. Only in-frame clones appear in the TCRdb table, and some are missing; sequencing was by immunoSEQ multiplex PCR. The repertoire holds around 120,000 clones, with less than 90% as singletons. The receptor's source is an adult in good health. This specimen was peripheral blood, taken on day 0 of AZD1222 vaccination. The chain combines TRBV7-9 with TRBJ2-5, with TRBD2 as a possible D gene (6 bases). CDR3 nucleotides: TGTGCCAGCAGCTTAGCGACGGGAGTAGGAGAGACCCAGTACTTC. Translation: CASSLATGVGETQYF.